This section outlines one T cell receptor beta chain sequence together with its context. Profiling relied on immunoSEQ multiplex PCR, and the TCRdb table lists in-frame clones only, not all of them. The repertoire holds 97,000 or so clones, roughly 89% seen once, with roughly 0.16% in the top ten. These data come from a study of OX40 agonist ivuxolimab in advanced cancers. Germline loops: CDR1 MDHEN, CDR2 SYDVKM. The CDR3 contains 14 residues. Trimming cost V 7 bases and J 9 bases, with 19 bases left between them. This clonotype originated in an adult with an advanced solid tumor such as melanoma, head and neck, liver or kidney cancer. The sample was CD4+ or CD8+ T cells sorted from blood, taken in a trial of the OX40 agonist ivuxolimab. The chain uses TRBV28 and TRBJ1-5; D gene ambiguous. Here the CDR3 reads CASNEGRPGGPQHF. The CDR3 region has the DNA TGTGCCAGCAACGAAGGACGGCCCGGAGGGCCCCAGCATTTT.